The 25 T cell receptor beta chains reported below all come from one sample, sequenced in a study of blood T cells in healthy people across ages (dated by TCRdb to 2015 to 2017). Library prep was done by 5' RACE. Sequencer: Illumina HiSeq 2500. The second PCR ran for roughly 7 to 12 cycles and used a J-beta primer mix along with a sample-barcoded 5' primer. TCRdb reanalyzed the raw reads on its own, using fastp at Q25 for trimming and MiXCR for clone calling, and kept in-frame beta chains. Under each unique CDR3 protein, matching rows form one entry showing the most common genes and DNA. The sample table contains about 840,000 distinct CDR3 sequences; only one count was recorded for 25% to 30% of them. The ten top clones hold around 9.6% of the sample. These data were likewise used in another study, on T cells of mothers and their children.

The sequencing sample was made of blood. These receptors were obtained from a middle-aged woman in good health.

This clonotype was observed a few times. The V call is TRBV14, the J call TRBJ2-7, with unresolved D. V lost 4 bases and J lost 6, with 10 bases in between. The CDR3 loop spans 12 amino acids. Germline CDR1 reads SGHDN; CDR2 reads FVKESK. CDR3 nucleotides: TGTGCCAGCAGCCTATCCCCGGTCGAGCAGTACTTC. Amino acid sequence: CASSLSPVEQYF.

J is TRBJ2-7 and V is TRBV2; D unresolved. V shed 3 bases and J shed 5 bases, with 8 bases lying between them. From germline, CDR1 is SNHLY and CDR2 FYNNEI. This CDR3 has 12 amino acids. DNA of the CDR3: TGTGCCAGCAGTGAGTGGCCCCACGAGCAGTACTTC. Protein product: CASSEWPHEQYF.

This clonotype was seen a few times. This rearrangement joins TRBV18 to TRBJ2-1; TRBD2 matches 8 bases. Germline V gene sequence: CDR1 KGHSH, CDR2 LQKENI. This CDR3 has 16 amino acids. V shed 0 bases and J 10 bases; nucleotides not matched to a gene: 11. The CDR3 DNA follows: TGTGCCAGCTCACCACCGGAGAAGCGGGGGTTGGAAGAGCAGTTCTTC. This gives the protein CASSPPEKRGLEEQFF.

This clonotype was detected a few times. CDR3 amino acids: CASSQVGGWVPYEQYF. The CDR3 DNA follows: TGTGCCAGCAGCCAAGTCGGAGGGTGGGTCCCCTACGAGCAGTACTTC. The chain employs TRBV3-1 and TRBJ2-7, with a weak D call TRBD2 (6 bases). The CDR3 totals 16 residues. Between the trimmed V and J ends, which lost 1 base and 2 bases, there was a span of 15 bases. In germline, CDR1 is LGHDT, CDR2 YNNKEL (reference sequence).

This chain joins TRBV6-4 and TRBJ2-7, with 9 bases identical to TRBD2. The ends lost 5 bases at V and 0 bases at J; junction bases unmatched: 14. The CDR3 contains 18 residues. CDR1 is MRHNA and CDR2 is SNTAGT in the germline V gene. The CDR3 nucleotides are TGTGCCAGCAGTTCCGGGACCAGCGGGGGGTCGAGCTCCTACGAGCAGTACTTC. Translating it yields CASSSGTSGGSSSYEQYF.

Note on this clonotype: This sequence may be a read error, since a much larger clone differs from it by one base. The gene calls are TRBV20-1 and TRBJ2-7, with a weak D call TRBD2 (6 bases). The V gene's germline CDR1 is DFQATT and CDR2 SNEGSKA (reference sequence). The V end lost 5 bases, the J end lost 2 bases, and 16 bases lay between the germline ends. There are 14 residues in the CDR3. The CDR3 spells CSADPGLVTYEQYF. In DNA form, the CDR3 reads TGCAGTGCTGATCCGGGACTGGTTACCTACGAGCAGTACTTC.

This clonotype occurred a few times. The chain combines TRBV9 with TRBJ2-7; tentatively, D is TRBD1 or TRBD2 (5 bases each). The CDR3 consists of 16 residues. Trimming took 3 bases from V and 0 from J, leaving 16 bases between them. Germline-derived CDR1 and CDR2 are SGDLS and YYNGEE. The CDR3 DNA sequence: TGTGCCAGCAGCGCACCCGGGACCGATAGCTCCTACGAGCAGTACTTC. Translated, it gives CASSAPGTDSSYEQYF.

V usage is TRBV12-3 or TRBV12-4 and J usage is TRBJ1-2; 10 nucleotides line up with TRBD1. The CDR3 sequence is 13 residues long. The V gene end was trimmed by 7 bases and the J gene end by 6 bases; junction bases not matched to a gene: 5. CDR3 nucleotides: TGTGCCAGCACCGCGGACAGGGGGAATGGCTACACCTTC. This encodes CASTADRGNGYTF.

This clonotype occurred many times. The chain is built from TRBV10-3 and TRBJ2-7; 13 nucleotides agree with TRBD2. Germline V gene data show CDR1 as ENHRY and CDR2 as SYGVKD. The ends lost 5 bases at V and 5 bases at J; junction bases unmatched: 6. The CDR3 is 15 residues long. CDR3 sequence reads: CAISTELAGGNEQYF. The CDR3 nucleotides are TGTGCCATCAGTACAGAACTAGCGGGGGGGAACGAGCAGTACTTC.

The chain combines TRBV14 with TRBJ2-7; D is unresolved. The J call may be in error: the DNA end matches TRBJ2-4 better. The CDR3 spans 14 residues. Germline V gene lookup returns CDR1 SGHDN and CDR2 FVKESK. The CDR3 sequence is CASSQDITKNIQYF. The DNA of the CDR3 is TGTGCCAGCAGCCAAGATATAACCAAAAACATTCAGTACTTC.

This clonotype was detected many times. This chain connects TRBV6-6 to TRBJ1-2; D is uncertain. The CDR3 runs 17 residues. In germline, CDR1 is MNHNY, CDR2 SVGAGI (reference sequence). Trimming took off 2 bases at V and 3 bases at J, with 19 bases between the two ends. The CDR3 DNA reads as TGTGCCAGCAGTTACCCCATTGGGTTTCCGGGTCACTATGGCTACACCTTC. It encodes CASSYPIGFPGHYGYTF.

CDR3 in DNA: TGTGCCAGCAGTCCACGCCCTGGGACAGACAATGAGCAGTTCTTC. Its protein is CASSPRPGTDNEQFF. V usage is TRBV6-4 and J usage is TRBJ2-1; 7 bases map to TRBD1. The germline CDR1 and CDR2 sequences are MRHNA and SNTAGT. The CDR3 runs 15 residues. V was clipped by 5 bases and J by 5 bases; unmatched bases: 9.

The V call is TRBV7-8, the J call TRBJ1-2; D uncertain. V was cut by 5 bases and J by 2 bases, with 12 bases left in between. Per the germline V gene, CDR1 is SGHVS and CDR2 is FQNEAQ. The CDR3 length is 14 residues. The CDR3, as DNA: TGTGCCAGCAGCCCTAGCGAAGGAAACTATGGCTACACCTTC. As protein: CASSPSEGNYGYTF.

A remark on this clonotype: The junction and the germline gene differ at one end; a read error may be behind it. The chain combines TRBV9 with TRBJ2-2, with D possibly TRBD1 on 5 matching bases. CDR1 and CDR2 (germline): SGDLS, YYNGEE. This CDR3 comprises 15 residues. The CDR3 DNA sequence: TGTGCCAGCGGCGTATCAGGGTCGAACACCGGGGAGCTGTTTTTT. It specifies CASGVSGSNTGELFF.

This sequence joins TRBV6-5 and TRBJ1-5; 9 positions agree with TRBD1. Germline trimming cut 2 bases from V and 5 bases from J; bases unmatched to any gene: 4. CDR3 length: 15 residues. Germline V gives CDR1 MNHEY, CDR2 SVGAGI. The CDR3 coding sequence is TGTGCCAGCAGTTACGGTGGACAGGGGTATCAGCCCCAGCATTTT. Translating it yields CASSYGGQGYQPQHF.

This clonotype occurred many times. The rearrangement uses TRBV5-1 and TRBJ2-1; possibly TRBD1 or TRBD2 for D (5 bases each). Per germline, CDR1 SGHRS and CDR2 YFSETQ. This CDR3 is 15 amino acids long. V was clipped by 4 bases and J by 0 bases, with 11 bases between them. CDR3 in amino acids: CASSISGSSYNEQFF. The CDR3 DNA reads TGCGCCAGCAGCATTTCAGGGAGCTCCTACAATGAGCAGTTCTTC.

In DNA form, the CDR3 reads TGTGCCAGCAGCTGGTCGCGCGGGACGCAGTATTTT. Residues: CASSWSRGTQYF. The genes are TRBV7-2 and TRBJ2-3; weak D call: TRBD2 (5 bases). CDR3 length: 12 residues. V was cut by 4 bases and J by 9 bases, with 11 bases left in between. Germline V gives CDR1 SGHTA, CDR2 FQGNSA.

The V call is TRBV30, the J call TRBJ1-1; 9 nucleotides match TRBD1. Germline CDR1 and CDR2: GTSNPN and SVGIG (reference sequence). Trimming cost V 3 bases and J 0 bases; bases outside gene matches: 11. The CDR3 covers 17 residues. CDR3 in amino acids: CAWRGTGTAPVNTEAFF. The CDR3 coding sequence is TGTGCCTGGAGAGGGACAGGGACGGCGCCGGTGAACACTGAAGCTTTCTTT.

This clonotype was observed a handful of times. The rearrangement links TRBV7-9 to TRBJ2-1; the match to TRBD2 covers 11 bases. Trimming cost V 6 bases and J 9 bases; bases outside gene matches: 7. Germline CDR1 and CDR2: SEHNR and FQNEAQ (reference sequence). The CDR3 consists of 14 residues. The CDR3 here is CASRLSGGAVEQFF. The CDR3 region has the DNA TGTGCCAGCAGACTTAGCGGGGGGGCTGTTGAGCAGTTCTTC.

The V gene is TRBV7-9, the J gene TRBJ2-7; D might be TRBD1 or TRBD2, each matching 6 bases. Between the trimmed V and J ends, which lost 4 bases and 4 bases, there was a span of 23 bases. CDR3 length: 17 amino acids. Germline CDR1 SEHNR, CDR2 FQNEAQ (reference sequence). DNA for the CDR3: TGTGCCAGCAGCTCCCCTCCAGGAGGGGGGCGAGAGTACGAGCAGTACTTC. Protein: CASSSPPGGGREYEQYF. The full variable domain, its missing parts supplied by reference TRBV7-9 and TRBJ2-7, is DTGVSQNPRHKITKRGQNVTFRCDPISEHNRLYWYRQTLGQGPEFLTYFQNEAQLEKSRLLSDRFSAERPKGSFSTLEIQRTEQGDSAMYLCASSSPPGGGREYEQYFGPGTRLTVT.

The sample holds many counts of this clonotype. The chain links TRBV6-8 to TRBJ2-7, with TRBD2 identical over 13 bases. Looked up from germline, CDR1 is MNHGY and CDR2 is SAAAGT. The CDR3 has 15 amino acids. J was trimmed by 6 bases and V by 6 bases; bases with no gene match: 8. The CDR3 here is CASSPTSGGSREQYF. For the CDR3, the DNA is TGTGCCAGCAGCCCGACTAGCGGGGGGTCCCGCGAGCAGTACTTC.

The chain employs TRBV3-1 and TRBJ1-2; 8 nucleotides agree with TRBD1. This CDR3 is 15 amino acids long. V lost 4 bases to trimming and J lost 4 bases; unmatched junction nucleotides: 8. The germline CDR1 and CDR2 sequences are LGHDT and YNNKEL (reference sequence). CDR3 protein: CASSLDRGLGYGYTF. The CDR3 DNA reads TGTGCCAGCAGCCTCGACAGGGGCCTGGGCTATGGCTACACCTTC.

Many counts were recorded for this clonotype. The J gene is TRBJ2-3, the V gene TRBV12-3 or TRBV12-4; D not certain. Trimming took 6 bases from V and 2 from J, leaving 9 bases between them. The CDR3 is made up of 13 amino acids. In nucleotides, the CDR3 is TGTGCCAGCAGCCGTCGCCCCACAGATACGCAGTATTTT. This gives the protein CASSRRPTDTQYF.

This clonotype was seen many times. CDR3 in amino acids: CASSYGDRGHREQYF. The CDR3 bases are TGTGCCAGCAGTTACGGGGACAGGGGGCATCGGGAGCAGTACTTC. The chain joins TRBV6-6 to TRBJ2-7, with 12 nucleotides matching TRBD1. CDR1 is MNHNY, CDR2 SVGAGI, per germline (reference sequence). V trimming: 2 bases; J trimming: 7 bases; junction bases outside the gene matches: 6. The CDR3 has 15 residues.

The chain employs TRBV18 and TRBJ2-7; 7 bases are a match to TRBD1. Germline trimming cut 2 bases from V and 3 bases from J; bases unmatched to any gene: 4. Germline assignment: CDR1 KGHSH and CDR2 LQKENI. This CDR3 comprises 14 residues. The chain's CDR3 is CASSPEGAGYEQYF. CDR3 coding DNA: TGTGCCAGCTCACCAGAGGGGGCCGGCTACGAGCAGTACTTC. Full variable domain (outside the CDR3, taken from reference TRBV18 and TRBJ2-7): NAGVMQNPRHLVRRRGQEARLRCSPMKGHSHVYWYRQLPEEGLKFMVYLQKENIIDESGMPKERFSAEFPKEGPSILRIQQVVRGDSAAYFCASSPEGAGYEQYFGPGTRLTVT.